This T cell receptor (beta chain) derives from a study of blood T cell repertoires in COVID-19. Study-wide background: Acute and convalescent COVID-19 specimens originated in the United States, Italy and Spain. Sample material is recorded as cDNA or gDNA derived from T cells, B-cell-depleted T cells, or PBMCs.

Clones were sequenced by immunoSEQ multiplex PCR, and TCRdb holds only the in-frame ones, with some missing. The sample contains roughly 300,000 clones, 81% of which appear only once. Sequenced: peripheral blood. This sequence originates from a woman aged 55-70 years with active or convalescent COVID-19.

CDR3: CASSQGGRGAEAFF. The CDR3 DNA reads as TGTGCCAGCAGCCAAGGCGGCAGGGGAGCTGAAGCTTTCTTT. The chain recombines TRBV3-1 (or the pseudogene TRBV3-2) with TRBJ1-1, with D possibly TRBD1 on 6 matching bases. V shed 1 base and J shed 6 bases, with 12 bases lying between them. Germline CDR1 is LGHDT and CDR2 is YNNKEL (reference sequence). There are 14 residues in the CDR3.